The 11 T cell receptor beta chains below all came from one sample that was sequenced in a study of cytomegalovirus exposure and HLA in healthy donors. Vbeta (60) and Jbeta (13) primers were used in the PCR. Clones were read by immunoSEQ multiplex PCR, and TCRdb kept only the in-frame ones, dropping some. The data contain 110,000 to 150,000 clones, approximately 80% of them singletons. The sample was PBMCs. Every receptor here comes from a man between 18 and 35 years old in good health and CMV-seronegative.

The chain recombines TRBV19 with TRBJ2-2, with 12 positions matching TRBD2. Germline values: CDR1 LNHDA, CDR2 SQIVND (reference sequence). Trimming removed 2 bases from V and 4 bases from J; junction bases left unmatched: 2. There are 16 residues in the CDR3. The CDR3 sequence is CASSIKLAGGTGELFF. The DNA of the CDR3 is TGTGCCAGTAGTATAAAACTAGCGGGGGGCACCGGGGAGCTGTTTTTT.

V usage is TRBV11-2 and J usage is TRBJ2-5; the match to TRBD2 covers 7 bases. Germline V gene sequence: CDR1 SGHAT, CDR2 FQNNGV. With V trimmed by 7 bases and J by 2 bases, 13 bases remained unmatched. This CDR3 comprises 16 residues. The DNA for the CDR3 is TGTGCCAGCACTCCCATGGCCACTAGCGCTCAAGAGACCCAGTACTTC. The encoded protein is CASTPMATSAQETQYF.

This chain connects TRBV9 to TRBJ2-7; D may be TRBD1 (7 bases). V was clipped by 5 bases and J by 5 bases, with 17 bases between them. The CDR3 runs 14 residues. Germline CDR1 and CDR2: SGDLS and YYNGEE. The chain's CDR3 is CASSRQGGFNEQYF. CDR3 bases: TGTGCCAGCAGTAGACAGGGAGGTTTCAACGAGCAGTACTTC.

The chain has TRBV19 and TRBJ1-1, with 8 positions matching TRBD1. V trimming: 4 bases; J trimming: 3 bases; junction bases outside the gene matches: 7. The CDR3 runs to 15 residues. Germline V lookup: CDR1 LNHDA, CDR2 SQIVND (reference sequence). The DNA of the CDR3 is TGTGCCAGTAGTACAGAACAGGGGGGGGACACTGAAGCTTTCTTT. Translation: CASSTEQGGDTEAFF.

In its sample, this clone was seen once. The rearrangement links TRBV18 to TRBJ1-1, with D perhaps TRBD1 (5 bases). The V end was cut by 4 bases, the J end by 0 bases, with 18 bases between. CDR3 length: 17 amino acids. The germline V gene encodes CDR1 KGHSH and CDR2 LQKENI. For the CDR3, the DNA is TGTGCCAGCTCACTACTCCAGCGGGGGAAACTGAACACTGAAGCTTTCTTT. It codes for CASSLLQRGKLNTEAFF. The whole variable domain, remainder taken from reference TRBV18 and TRBJ1-1, is NAGVMQNPRHLVRRRGQEARLRCSPMKGHSHVYWYRQLPEEGLKFMVYLQKENIIDESGMPKERFSAEFPKEGPSILRIQQVVRGDSAAYFCASSLLQRGKLNTEAFFGQGTRLTVV.

This chain joins TRBV4-1 and TRBJ1-2, with D maybe TRBD1 (6 bases). Germline CDR1 and CDR2: MGHRA and YSYEKL. This CDR3 has 17 residues. The ends were cut back, 2 bases at V and 3 bases at J, with 19 bases in the middle. The CDR3 here is CASSQRRTVPMDYGYTF. CDR3 sequence (DNA): TGCGCCAGCAGCCAACGTAGGACAGTTCCCATGGACTATGGCTACACCTTC.

The CDR3 reads CASSPARSYNEQFF. The CDR3 coding sequence is TGTGCCAGCAGCCCCGCTAGGTCCTACAATGAGCAGTTCTTC. V usage is TRBV7-3 and J usage is TRBJ2-1; D ambiguous. Germline V gene lookup returns CDR1 SGHTA and CDR2 FQGTGA. The V gene lost 5 bases and the J gene lost 1 base, with 9 bases spanning the gap. This CDR3 region has 14 residues.

The rearrangement links TRBV7-2 to TRBJ1-1; D remains ambiguous. The CDR3 consists of 12 residues. Between the trimmed V and J ends, which lost 3 bases and 7 bases, there was a span of 9 bases. From germline, CDR1 is SGHTA and CDR2 FQGNSA. CDR3 residues: CASSFYRGEAFF. CDR3 in DNA: TGTGCCAGCAGCTTTTACCGGGGTGAAGCTTTCTTT.

The rearrangement joins TRBV27 to TRBJ1-1; perhaps TRBD1 as D (6 bases). The germline V gene encodes CDR1 MNHEY and CDR2 SMNVEV (reference sequence). V was shortened by 6 bases and J by 4 bases, with 9 bases between the two germline ends. This CDR3 contains 12 residues. Here the CDR3 reads CASRGAGTEAFF. In DNA, the CDR3 is TGTGCCAGCAGGGGGGCGGGCACTGAAGCTTTCTTT.

This chain uses TRBV28 with TRBJ1-1, with a possible D match to TRBD1 (5 bases). This CDR3 region has 13 residues. CDR1 and CDR2 (germline): MDHEN, SYDVKM. Trimming stripped 3 bases from V and 3 bases from J, with 8 bases between. Here the CDR3 DNA reads TGTGCCAGCAGTTTTCCGGGGGACACTGAAGCTTTCTTT. Its protein product is CASSFPGDTEAFF.

The chain has TRBV5-4 and TRBJ2-3; 7 nucleotides align to TRBD1. Germline V gene data show CDR1 as SGHNT and CDR2 as YYREEE (reference sequence). V shed 4 bases, J shed 0 bases, and the junction held 2 bases outside the gene matches. This CDR3 spans 14 amino acids. The CDR3 DNA reads as TGTGCCAGCAGCCTAGGGGGCAGCACAGATACGCAGTATTTT. Residues: CASSLGGSTDTQYF.